This T cell receptor beta chain originates from a study of shared clonotypes between healthy human individuals. V lost 1 base, J lost 3 bases, and 6 bases stayed unmatched. This CDR3 region has 16 residues. Germline CDR1 is SGHVS and CDR2 is FQNEAQ. CD45RO negativity and positive selection for CCR7 defined naive CD8 cells, a population that excluded terminally differentiated effector memory CD45RA+ cells. The data were produced by immunoSEQ multiplex PCR, yet TCRdb's version contains in-frame clones alone and is incomplete. The sample contains a few hundred thousand clones, less than 97% of which appear only once.

This receptor was identified in a woman in her thirties in good health. The chain employs TRBV7-8 and TRBJ2-4, with 7 bases matching TRBD2. Sequenced: naive CD8+ T cells sorted from blood. CDR3 loop: CASSLGAGSGKNIQYF. The CDR3 coding sequence is TGTGCCAGCAGCTTAGGAGCGGGGAGTGGCAAAAACATTCAGTACTTC.